These 24 T cell receptor beta chains share one sample of origin, sequenced in a study of shared T cell receptors in the human thymus. Profiling relied on immunoSEQ multiplex PCR, and the TCRdb table lists in-frame clones only, not all of them. The sample holds about 500,000 clones, approximately 80% seen once. These same data were also listed under a study on human thymus T cells.

The sample consisted of thymocytes. These receptors all stem from a boy younger than two with a congenital heart defect.

This clone has only one observation. This rearrangement joins TRBV5-3 to TRBJ2-7, with TRBD2 matching over 8 bases. TRBV5-3 is treated as an ORF (open reading frame) with a function not yet certain. The CDR3 is 14 amino acids. V trimming: 5 bases; J trimming: 5 bases; junction bases outside the gene matches: 9. CDR3 bases: TGTGCCAGAAGAAGGTTTATAGCGGGAAACGAGCAGTACTTC. This sequence encodes CARRRFIAGNEQYF.

The chain employs TRBV28 and TRBJ2-5; TRBD1 might be the D (6 bases). Trimming removed 7 bases at V and 3 bases at J, with 12 bases between. The CDR3 spans 13 residues. Germline V lookup: CDR1 MDHEN, CDR2 SYDVKM. CDR3 bases: TGTGCCAGCACCAGGGGATGGAAAGAGACCCAGTACTTC. Amino acids: CASTRGWKETQYF.

The chain carries TRBV6-5 and TRBJ1-2; TRBD1 might be the D (5 bases). Germline V gene lookup returns CDR1 MNHEY and CDR2 SVGAGI. There are 16 residues in the CDR3. V dropped 0 bases and J dropped 0 bases, with 11 bases sitting between them. The CDR3 loop is CASSYSGGGTNYGYTF. As DNA, the CDR3 is TGTGCCAGCAGTTACTCGGGGGGAGGGACTAACTATGGCTACACCTTC.

The CDR3 nucleotides are TGTGCCAGCAGTGAACTTGGGGACTCCCCCATACGGCAGTACTTC. It translates to CASSELGDSPIRQYF. V and J are TRBV6-1 and TRBJ2-7, with D tentatively TRBD2 (6 bases). The CDR3 loop spans 15 amino acids. Germline V gene sequence: CDR1 MNHNS, CDR2 SASEGT. The germline V and J ends were trimmed by 2 bases and 9 bases, with 20 bases remaining between them.

There are a few counts of this clone. The V gene is TRBV19, the J gene TRBJ1-4; D perhaps matches TRBD1 (5 bases). The germline CDR1 and CDR2 sequences are LNHDA and SQIVND (reference sequence). V gave up 8 bases and J gave up 4 bases, with 20 bases separating them. CDR3 length: 16 amino acids. CDR3 bases: TGTGCCAGTTCTCCGGGGCCCGTCGGGAGTAATGAAAAACTGTTTTTT. The encoded protein is CASSPGPVGSNEKLFF.

This chain uses TRBV6-5 with TRBJ2-3; 8 bases match TRBD1. The J segment lost 4 bases and the V segment lost 4 bases, leaving 7 bases of the junction unmatched. The CDR3 is 15 amino acids. Germline lookup yields CDR1 MNHEY and CDR2 SVGAGI. The CDR3 nucleotides are TGTGCCAGCAGTTCCTGGACAGGGTTGTCAGATACGCAGTATTTT. Protein product: CASSSWTGLSDTQYF.

This clone is a singleton in its sample. This sequence joins TRBV28 and TRBJ2-2; 13 bases are shared with TRBD2. CDR1 MDHEN and CDR2 SYDVKM come from the germline V gene. The CDR3 sequence is 16 residues long. The V and J ends lost 4 bases and 9 bases, in that order; junction bases with no gene match: 8. CDR3 sequence (DNA): TGTGCCAGCAGTTCTGGACTAGCGGGAGAGGTACGGGAGCTGTTTTTT. Encoded protein: CASSSGLAGEVRELFF.

The chain combines TRBV4-1 with TRBJ2-5, with 12 bases lining up with TRBD2. Germline CDR1 reads MGHRA; CDR2 reads YSYEKL. J lost 3 bases, V lost 4 bases, and 18 bases had no gene match. This CDR3 spans 20 amino acids. CDR3 sequence: CASSPPRSLAGGQGEETQYF. As DNA, the CDR3 is TGCGCCAGCAGCCCACCCCGGTCGCTAGCGGGAGGGCAGGGGGAAGAGACCCAGTACTTC.

This clone has more than one count but fewer than ten. The CDR3 is CATSRGLIPYEQYF. The CDR3 DNA sequence: TGTGCCACCAGCAGGGGACTGATACCCTACGAGCAGTACTTC. The chain links TRBV15 to TRBJ2-7; the D gene is possibly TRBD2 (6 bases). The V end lost 3 bases, the J end lost 2 bases, and 11 bases lay between the germline ends. Germline CDR1 reads LNHNV; CDR2 reads YYDKDF (reference sequence). The CDR3 contains 14 residues.

The rearrangement links TRBV9 to TRBJ1-5; D might be TRBD1 (5 bases). Trimming removed 6 bases at V and 7 bases at J, with 17 bases between. This CDR3 is 14 amino acids long. Per the germline V gene, CDR1 is SGDLS and CDR2 is YYNGEE. The chain's CDR3 is CASIPGQGSQPQHF. CDR3 sequence (DNA): TGTGCCAGCATCCCTGGCCAGGGCAGCCAGCCCCAGCATTTT. Full variable domain (rest looked up from reference TRBV9 and TRBJ1-5): DSGVTQTPKHLITATGQRVTLRCSPRSGDLSVYWYQQSLDQGLQFLIQYYNGEERAKGNILERFSAQQFPDLHSELNLSSLELGDSALYFCASIPGQGSQPQHFGDGTRLSIL.

This clone was counted a few times. This chain joins TRBV4-3 and TRBJ2-6; D is perhaps TRBD1 (5 bases). With 4 bases removed from V and 1 base from J, the gap between germline ends came to 11 bases. CDR3 length equals 16 residues. Germline V lookup: CDR1 LGHNA, CDR2 YSLEER. The CDR3 DNA is TGCGCCAGCAGCCCCCTAGGGGCTTCTGGGGCCAACGTCCTGACTTTC. This codes for CASSPLGASGANVLTF.

The chain employs TRBV9 and TRBJ2-5; the match to TRBD2 covers 7 bases. The CDR3 totals 16 residues. The germline gives CDR1 SGDLS, CDR2 YYNGEE. Unmatched junction bases numbered 14, after V lost 4 bases and J lost 5 bases. CDR3: CASSSPSSGSWETQYF. The CDR3 coding sequence is TGTGCCAGCAGCAGCCCCTCTAGCGGCTCATGGGAGACCCAGTACTTC.

The chain employs TRBV11-2 and TRBJ2-7; 10 bases align to TRBD2. The germline CDR1 and CDR2 sequences are SGHAT and FQNNGV. This CDR3 has 15 amino acids. With 4 bases clipped from V and 3 bases from J, the junction kept 6 bases outside the gene matches. The CDR3 DNA sequence: TGTGCCAGCAGCTCATCTAGCGGGAGTCTCTACGAGCAGTACTTC. Amino acids: CASSSSSGSLYEQYF.

The chain recombines TRBV12-5 with TRBJ2-1, with D perhaps TRBD1 (7 bases). Germline V CDR1 and CDR2: LGHNT, FRNRAP. The CDR3 consists of 14 residues. V lost 6 bases to trimming and J lost 1 base, with 10 bases between them. This CDR3 is CASGPGGSYNEQFF. The DNA for the CDR3 is TGTGCTAGTGGACCAGGGGGGTCCTACAATGAGCAGTTCTTC.

The J gene is TRBJ2-7, the V gene TRBV19; tentative D call: TRBD1 (7 bases). V was clipped by 6 bases and J by 6 bases, with 27 bases between them. The CDR3 spans 17 residues. The germline V gene encodes CDR1 LNHDA and CDR2 SQIVND (reference sequence). Written as DNA, the CDR3 is TGTGCCAGTAGCGAGATGGGACAGCCCAGGGGGAGGACCGAGCAGTACTTC. This translates into CASSEMGQPRGRTEQYF.

V and J are TRBV25-1 and TRBJ2-2, with D possibly TRBD1 on 6 matching bases. Germline CDR1 MGHDK, CDR2 SYGVNS. V lost 4 bases and J 9 bases, leaving 18 bases between the germline ends. This CDR3 is 15 amino acids long. CDR3 amino acids: CASSGSTGMTRELFF. The CDR3 bases are TGTGCCAGCAGTGGGTCGACAGGCATGACCCGGGAGCTGTTTTTT. Filled out from reference TRBV25-1 and TRBJ2-2, the complete variable domain reads EADIYQTPRYLVIGTGKKITLECSQTMGHDKMYWYQQDPGMELHLIHYSYGVNSTEKGDLSSESTVSRIRTEHFPLTLESARPSHTSQYLCASSGSTGMTRELFFGEGSRLTVL.

Points on this clone: This same CDR3 is encoded by further DNA sequences in the sample. The V gene is TRBV4-3, the J gene TRBJ2-7; TRBD2 agrees at 7 bases. The CDR3 contains 18 residues. CDR1 and CDR2 (germline): LGHNA, YSLEER. Trimming took 1 base from V and 0 from J; bases not matched to a gene: 12. CDR3 loop: CASSQAIWGGQASYEQYF. The CDR3, as DNA: TGCGCCAGCAGCCAAGCAATTTGGGGAGGGCAGGCCTCCTACGAGCAGTACTTC.

V usage is TRBV10-3 and J usage is TRBJ2-1; TRBD2 agrees at 7 bases. CDR1 is ENHRY and CDR2 is SYGVKD in the germline V gene. The J segment lost 7 bases and the V segment lost 0 bases, leaving 3 bases of the junction unmatched. There are 14 residues in the CDR3. Here the CDR3 DNA reads TGTGCCATCAGTGAGTCTAGCGGGCTAAATGAGCAGTTCTTC. This gives the protein CAISESSGLNEQFF.

The V call is TRBV27, the J call TRBJ2-7; TRBD2 might be the D (6 bases). Germline values: CDR1 MNHEY, CDR2 SMNVEV (reference sequence). Between the trimmed V and J ends, which lost 7 bases and 5 bases, there was a span of 21 bases. The CDR3 loop spans 15 amino acids. The CDR3 spells CASTHGTPDLDEQYF. The CDR3 DNA sequence: TGTGCCAGCACTCACGGGACTCCCGATTTGGACGAGCAGTACTTC.

V usage is TRBV19 and J usage is TRBJ1-2, with 8 bases aligning to TRBD1. The CDR3 consists of 14 residues. CDR1 LNHDA and CDR2 SQIVND come from the germline V gene (reference sequence). The V and J ends lost 5 bases and 7 bases, in that order; junction bases with no gene match: 9. CDR3 nucleotides: TGTGCCAGTAGTCCGAGGACAGGGAGTTGTGGCTACACCTTC. Translated, it gives CASSPRTGSCGYTF.

The chain has TRBV27 and TRBJ2-7, with 8 bases aligning to TRBD2. The germline gives CDR1 MNHEY, CDR2 SMNVEV (reference sequence). After removal of 6 bases from V and 3 bases from J, the junction contained 7 bases not matched to a gene. The CDR3 contains 14 residues. The DNA of the CDR3 is TGTGCCAGCAGGCGGCGGGAGGAAGACTACGAGCAGTACTTC. Residues: CASRRREEDYEQYF.

V and J are TRBV7-4 and TRBJ1-1; the match to TRBD1 covers 7 bases. There are 14 residues in the CDR3. The germline V gene has CDR1 SGHVT and CDR2 SQSDAQ. V gave up 8 bases and J gave up 3 bases; unmatched junction bases: 9. CDR3 sequence (DNA): TGTGCCAGCGGCGGGAGGGGGCACGACACTGAAGCTTTCTTT. It specifies CASGGRGHDTEAFF.

CDR3 in amino acids: CASSPVFGTSASTDTQYF. CDR3 coding DNA: TGTGCCAGCTCACCAGTCTTCGGGACTAGCGCTAGCACAGATACGCAGTATTTT. J is TRBJ2-3 and V is TRBV18; 10 positions agree with TRBD2. There are 18 residues in the CDR3. V lost 2 bases, J lost 0 bases, and 8 bases stayed unmatched. Germline CDR1 and CDR2: KGHSH and LQKENI.

V gene TRBV30 combines with J gene TRBJ2-1, with 11 bases lining up with TRBD2. The CDR3 is 16 amino acids. Germline V lookup: CDR1 GTSNPN, CDR2 SVGIG (reference sequence). The J segment lost 8 bases and the V segment lost 2 bases, leaving 11 bases of the junction unmatched. This chain's CDR3 is CAWSFLLAGAMYEQFF. Here the CDR3 DNA reads TGTGCCTGGAGTTTCCTACTAGCGGGAGCGATGTATGAGCAGTTCTTC.